The T cell receptor (beta chain) under discussion was sequenced for a study of OX40 agonist ivuxolimab in advanced cancers. Looking at the study overall: People in dose escalation had one of these cancers: hepatocellular carcinoma, melanoma, renal cell or head and neck cancer.

Note on this clone: The antigen is not known.

Germline lookup yields CDR1 MDHEN and CDR2 SYDVKM. The V end lost 2 bases, the J end lost 3 bases, and 11 bases lay between the germline ends. This CDR3 region has 14 residues. Method: immunoSEQ multiplex PCR; TCRdb's copy keeps in-frame clones and lacks some. The data show tens of thousands of clones, roughly 93% seen once. Study findings and constraints: Among the nonresponders, some also had low normalized T-cell clonal expansion.

The clonotype was recovered from an adult with an advanced solid tumor such as melanoma, head and neck, liver or kidney cancer. The gene calls are TRBV28 and TRBJ2-7; no definite D call. The sequences come from CD4+ or CD8+ T cells sorted from blood, collected in a trial of the OX40 agonist ivuxolimab. CDR3 bases: TGTGCCAGCAGTTTACCCCAGCCATTCTACGAGCAGTACTTC. It specifies CASSLPQPFYEQYF.